A single sample is the source of the 17 T cell receptor beta chains below, sequenced in a study of blood T cell repertoires in COVID-19. Method: immunoSEQ multiplex PCR; TCRdb's copy keeps in-frame clones and lacks some. Of 200,000 to 250,000 clones listed, roughly four fifths are singletons. Sequencing input: PBMCs or T cells enriched from blood (not recorded which). These TCRs come from a man aged 40-49 years who had recovered from COVID-19.

In its sample, this clone was seen a few times. V is TRBV4-1 and J is TRBJ1-1; possibly TRBD1 for D (5 bases). Germline lookup yields CDR1 MGHRA and CDR2 YSYEKL. Trimming removed 0 bases at V and 3 bases at J, with 20 bases between. This CDR3 is built from 18 residues. This chain's CDR3 is CASSQDLRFSGGHTEAFF. CDR3 DNA sequence: TGCGCCAGCAGCCAAGATTTGAGGTTCTCGGGGGGTCACACTGAAGCTTTCTTT.

The V call is TRBV7-8, the J call TRBJ1-5; D possibly corresponds to TRBD1 (6 bases). Trimming took 4 bases from V and 2 from J, leaving 9 bases between them. CDR1 and CDR2 from the germline V gene are SGHVS and FQNEAQ. There are 14 residues in the CDR3. DNA of the CDR3: TGTGCCAGCAGCTCAGGGGTTGGCAATCAGCCCCAGCATTTT. This encodes CASSSGVGNQPQHF. The full variable domain, rest sourced from reference TRBV7-8 and TRBJ1-5, is GAGVSQSPRYKVAKRGQDVALRCDPISGHVSLFWYQQALGQGPEFLTYFQNEAQLDKSGLPSDRFFAERPEGSVSTLKIQRTQQEDSAVYLCASSSGVGNQPQHFGDGTRLSIL.

This clone was seen a handful of times. The chain employs TRBV12-3 or TRBV12-4 and TRBJ1-4; no firm D call. V was shortened by 8 bases and J by 7 bases, with 14 bases between the two germline ends. The CDR3 length is 13 residues. The CDR3 loop reads CASSDGYGEKLFF. In nucleotides, the CDR3 is TGTGCCAGCTCAGACGGGTACGGTGAAAAACTGTTTTTT.

The V call is TRBV6-5, the J call TRBJ2-1; weak D call: TRBD2 (5 bases). The CDR3 covers 14 residues. V gave up 8 bases and J gave up 7 bases, with 18 bases separating them. CDR1 is MNHEY, CDR2 SVGAGI, per germline. CDR3 loop: CASHPAVTGNEQFF. The CDR3, as DNA: TGTGCCAGCCACCCCGCCGTTACGGGGAATGAGCAGTTCTTC.

CDR3 region: CASSLTAGGRSPLHF. CDR3 nucleotides: TGTGCCAGCAGCCTCACCGCGGGGGGCAGGTCACCCCTCCACTTT. V and J are TRBV5-6 and TRBJ1-6; weak D call: TRBD1 (6 bases). The V gene's germline CDR1 is SGHDT and CDR2 YYEEEE. The CDR3 covers 15 residues. Trimming left V 4 bases short and J 10 bases short, with 18 bases between.

This clone was recorded only once. The V gene is TRBV5-1, the J gene TRBJ2-2; 8 bases match TRBD2. The ends lost 3 bases at V and 2 bases at J; junction bases unmatched: 12. This CDR3 is built from 18 residues. The germline CDR1 and CDR2 sequences are SGHRS and YFSETQ. The CDR3 DNA follows: TGCGCCAGCAGCTCCGTAATGATAGCGGGATTTAACACCGGGGAGCTGTTTTTT. The encoded protein is CASSSVMIAGFNTGELFF.

This clone was observed a handful of times. This rearrangement joins TRBV3-1 (or the pseudogene TRBV3-2) to TRBJ1-3; D is undetermined. V was cut by 3 bases and J by 0 bases, with 12 bases left in between. Germline lookup yields CDR1 LGHDT and CDR2 YNNKEL (reference sequence). The CDR3 sequence is 16 residues long. The CDR3 reads CASSQSHANSGNTIYF. The DNA of the CDR3 is TGTGCCAGCAGCCAGAGTCACGCAAACTCTGGAAACACCATATATTTT.

The chain uses TRBV12-5 and TRBJ2-7; D is perhaps TRBD2 (6 bases). The CDR3 runs to 13 residues. Trimming pared 7 bases from V and 2 bases from J, leaving 12 bases between. Germline V gene lookup returns CDR1 LGHNT and CDR2 FRNRAP. The CDR3 sequence: CASAISGTYEQYF. The CDR3 DNA follows: TGTGCTAGTGCCATTAGCGGAACCTACGAGCAGTACTTC.

The chain uses TRBV5-1 and TRBJ1-2, with 10 bases identical to TRBD1. Germline V CDR1 and CDR2: SGHRS, YFSETQ. V shed 0 bases and J 2 bases; nucleotides not matched to a gene: 1. The CDR3 consists of 15 residues. CDR3 residues: CASSLGQGANYGYTF. As DNA, the CDR3 is TGCGCCAGCAGCTTGGGACAGGGGGCGAACTATGGCTACACCTTC.

J is TRBJ2-1 and V is TRBV5-8, with 8 bases aligning to TRBD1. The junction had 11 bases not matched to a gene; V was cut back by 0 bases and J by 6 bases. CDR3 length: 17 amino acids. The V gene's germline CDR1 is SGHTS and CDR2 YDEGEE. CDR3 protein: CASSLARSRGRFNEQFF. CDR3 in DNA: TGTGCCAGCAGCTTGGCACGTAGCAGGGGGCGGTTCAATGAGCAGTTCTTC.

The chain links TRBV5-4 to TRBJ2-1; D is unclear. V lost 4 bases and J 6 bases, leaving 8 bases between the germline ends. The CDR3 runs 12 residues. Germline CDR1 SGHNT, CDR2 YYREEE (reference sequence). The CDR3 bases are TGTGCCAGCAGCCCCTACCGCAATGAGCAGTTCTTC. It codes for CASSPYRNEQFF. Full variable domain (remainder filled in from reference TRBV5-4 and TRBJ2-1): ETGVTQSPTHLIKTRGQQVTLRCSSQSGHNTVSWYQQALGQGPQFIFQYYREEENGRGNFPPRFSGLQFPNYSSELNVNALELDDSALYLCASSPYRNEQFFGPGTRLTVL.

The chain links TRBV18 to TRBJ2-3; 12 positions match TRBD2. The CDR3 loop spans 18 amino acids. V lost 1 base, J lost 2 bases, and 7 bases stayed unmatched. Germline CDR1 is KGHSH and CDR2 is LQKENI. The CDR3 loop is CASSPLTSGGVLTDTQYF. DNA of the CDR3: TGTGCCAGCTCACCACTGACTAGCGGGGGAGTCCTCACAGATACGCAGTATTTT.

V usage is TRBV19 and J usage is TRBJ2-7; maybe TRBD1 (6 bases). Trimming took 5 bases from V and 4 from J, leaving 24 bases between them. Germline V lookup: CDR1 LNHDA, CDR2 SQIVND (reference sequence). The CDR3 spans 17 residues. This chain's CDR3 is CASSVGEQGPSLYEQYF. CDR3 DNA: TGTGCCAGTAGTGTAGGCGAACAGGGTCCAAGCCTATACGAGCAGTACTTC.

This clone was counted once. V gene TRBV19 combines with J gene TRBJ2-6, with a tentative D call TRBD2 (5 bases). CDR3 length equals 16 residues. Germline CDR1 and CDR2: LNHDA and SQIVND (reference sequence). V lost 1 base, J lost 0 bases, and 7 bases lay in between. The CDR3 sequence is CASSIGSGSGANVLTF. The CDR3 DNA reads as TGTGCCAGTAGTATAGGAAGCGGCTCTGGGGCCAACGTCCTGACTTTC.

The chain employs TRBV7-5 and TRBJ1-1. TRBV7-5 is classified as a pseudogene. The CDR3 sequence is 14 residues long. The CDR3 protein is CARSLTAPRAEAFF. The DNA for the CDR3 is TGTGCCAGAAGCCTCACGGCCCCGAGGGCTGAAGCTTTCTTT.

This chain links TRBV28 with TRBJ1-1, with D possibly TRBD1 on 5 matching bases. The CDR3 extends over 15 amino acids. Per the germline V gene, CDR1 is MDHEN and CDR2 is SYDVKM. Trimming cost V 6 bases and J 7 bases, with 21 bases left between them. The CDR3 is CASRSSGLRVIEAFF. In DNA, the CDR3 is TGTGCCAGCAGATCTTCGGGACTAAGGGTGATTGAAGCTTTCTTT.

J is TRBJ1-1 and V is TRBV5-6; D is uncertain. CDR1 is SGHDT, CDR2 YYEEEE, per germline. The CDR3 has 12 amino acids. Trimming removed 2 bases from V and 9 bases from J, with 11 bases in between. As DNA, the CDR3 is TGTGCCAGCAGCTTCGGTCCTACCCAAGCTTTCTTT. Translation: CASSFGPTQAFF.